Listed below are T cell receptor beta chains from one sample, sequenced in a study of identical twins. MiXCR, applied by TCRdb to the 5' RACE reads, yields one record per CDR3 protein. The sample carries 210,000 or so distinct CDR3 sequences, 7.5% recorded once. In addition, the sample was reused for a study of yellow fever vaccine responses in identical twins.

Sequenced material: memory (CD45RO+) T cells sorted from blood. These receptors all stem from a young woman in good health. Both conserved end residues are part of each CDR3. Fields, in order: V gene, CDR3 protein.

>TRBV20-1
CSAGRGYNQPQHF
>TRBV4-2
CASSQEFGGTKTQYF
>TRBV7-9
CASSFRGENEQYF
>TRBV18
CASSPQGTNTGELFF
>TRBV20-1
CSARDTSHPSVTQYF
>TRBV6-5
CASSFGQALVGEQYF
>TRBV11-2
CASSPPPVRTPIYGYTF
>TRBV28
CASGTSGGTGELFF
>TRBV6-1
CASSPRTRANTGELFF
>TRBV25-1
CASSEGSYTF
>TRBV16
CASSQSPVPGEKLFF
>TRBV7-8
CASSVRTSGEAFF
>TRBV3-1
CASSPSGRNTGELFF
>TRBV28
CASSSSSGSRNEQFF
>TRBV5-5
CASSLGPFYEQYF
>TRBV6-5
CASSPQADFNSPLHF
>TRBV20-1
CSASRDRTDTQYF
>TRBV7-8
CASSLGRLREAQYF
>TRBV20-1
CSANSGEADTQYF
>TRBV10-3
CAISDERGDNEQFF
>TRBV12-3/TRBV12-4
CATGGQLQETQYF
>TRBV29-1
CSVLGPTSTSGRTYEQYF
>TRBV28
CASSITSGTVRYEQYF
>TRBV7-2
CASSGTRDTQYF
>TRBV10-3
CAISGTSGDNEQFF
>TRBV28
CASRIGAGGELFF
>TRBV2
CASSEQGQLYEQYF
>TRBV7-9
CASSLYIGDNEQFF
>TRBV6-1
CASSEALANYGYTF
>TRBV18
CASSPRDGGDYGYTF
>TRBV7-9
CASSSGIEQFF
>TRBV28
CASTLGGPSETQYF
>TRBV12-3/TRBV12-4
CASSLTQGNQPQHF
>TRBV5-1
CASSGQGIHEQYF